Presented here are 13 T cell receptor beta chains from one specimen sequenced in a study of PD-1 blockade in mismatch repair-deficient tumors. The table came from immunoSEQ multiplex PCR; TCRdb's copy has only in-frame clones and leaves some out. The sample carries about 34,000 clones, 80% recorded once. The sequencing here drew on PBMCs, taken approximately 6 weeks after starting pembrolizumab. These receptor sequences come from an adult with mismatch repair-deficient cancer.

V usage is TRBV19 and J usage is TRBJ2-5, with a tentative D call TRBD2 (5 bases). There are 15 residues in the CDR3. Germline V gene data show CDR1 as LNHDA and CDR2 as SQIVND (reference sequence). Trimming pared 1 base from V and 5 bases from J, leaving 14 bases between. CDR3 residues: CASSIAPPTGETQYF. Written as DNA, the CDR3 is TGTGCCAGTAGTATAGCCCCCCCTACGGGGGAGACCCAGTACTTC. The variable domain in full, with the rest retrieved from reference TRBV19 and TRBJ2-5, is DGGITQSPKYLFRKEGQNVTLSCEQNLNHDAMYWYRQDPGQGLRLIYYSQIVNDFQKGDIAEGYSVSREKKESFPLTVTSAQKNPTAFYLCASSIAPPTGETQYFGPGTRLLVL.

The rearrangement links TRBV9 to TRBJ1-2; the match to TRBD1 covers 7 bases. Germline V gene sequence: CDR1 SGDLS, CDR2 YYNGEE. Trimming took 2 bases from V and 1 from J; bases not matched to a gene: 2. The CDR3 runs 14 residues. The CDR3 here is CASSVRGFNYGYTF. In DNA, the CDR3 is TGTGCCAGCAGCGTCAGGGGGTTTAACTATGGCTACACCTTC.

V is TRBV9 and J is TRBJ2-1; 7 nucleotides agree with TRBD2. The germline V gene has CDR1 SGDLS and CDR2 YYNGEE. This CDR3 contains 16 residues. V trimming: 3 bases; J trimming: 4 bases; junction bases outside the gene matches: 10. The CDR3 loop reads CASSGGMGGLYNEQFF. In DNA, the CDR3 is TGTGCCAGCAGCGGGGGCATGGGGGGGTTATACAATGAGCAGTTCTTC.

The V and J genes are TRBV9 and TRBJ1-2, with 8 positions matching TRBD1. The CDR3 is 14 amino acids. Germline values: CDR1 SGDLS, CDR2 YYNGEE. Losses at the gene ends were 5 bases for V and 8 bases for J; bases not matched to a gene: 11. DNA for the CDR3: TGTGCCAGCAGTACTTATGACAGGGGAGGAGGCTACACCTTC. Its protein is CASSTYDRGGGYTF.

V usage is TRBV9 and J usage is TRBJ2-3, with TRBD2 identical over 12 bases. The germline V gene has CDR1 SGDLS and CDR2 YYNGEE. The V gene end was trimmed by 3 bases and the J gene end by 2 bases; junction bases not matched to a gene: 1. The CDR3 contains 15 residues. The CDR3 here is CASSGLAGATDTQYF. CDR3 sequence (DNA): TGTGCCAGCAGCGGACTAGCGGGAGCCACAGATACGCAGTATTTT.

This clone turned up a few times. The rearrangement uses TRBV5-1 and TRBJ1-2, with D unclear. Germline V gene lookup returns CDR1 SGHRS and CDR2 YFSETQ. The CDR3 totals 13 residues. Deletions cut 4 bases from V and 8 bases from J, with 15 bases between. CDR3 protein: CASSPGEVNGYTF. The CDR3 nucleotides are TGCGCCAGCAGCCCTGGGGAGGTTAACGGCTACACCTTC.

CDR3 nucleotide sequence: TGTGCCAGTAGACAGGGCTCTGGGGCCAACGTCCTGACTTTC. Protein product: CASRQGSGANVLTF. The genes are TRBV19 and TRBJ2-6; tentatively, D is TRBD1 (6 bases). This CDR3 is built from 14 residues. CDR1 LNHDA and CDR2 SQIVND come from the germline V gene (reference sequence). V was cut by 6 bases and J by 0 bases, with 6 bases left in between.

The CDR3 sequence is CATSRGLAGNTDTQYF. The DNA of the CDR3 is TGTGCCACCAGCAGAGGACTAGCGGGAAACACAGATACGCAGTATTTT. V gene TRBV15 combines with J gene TRBJ2-3; 11 bases align to TRBD2. The CDR3 sequence is 16 residues long. Germline loops: CDR1 LNHNV, CDR2 YYDKDF (reference sequence). The trim removed 1 base at V and 2 bases at J, leaving 2 bases unmatched.

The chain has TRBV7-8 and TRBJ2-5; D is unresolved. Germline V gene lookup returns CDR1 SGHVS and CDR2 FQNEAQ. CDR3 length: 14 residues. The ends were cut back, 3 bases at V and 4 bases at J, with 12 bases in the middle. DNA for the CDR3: TGTGCCAGCAGCTTTTTACTTTTCGGAGAGACCCAGTACTTC. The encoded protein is CASSFLLFGETQYF.

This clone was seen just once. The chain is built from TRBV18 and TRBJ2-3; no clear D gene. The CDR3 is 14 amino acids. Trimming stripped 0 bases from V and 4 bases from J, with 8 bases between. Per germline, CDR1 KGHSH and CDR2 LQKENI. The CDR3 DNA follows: TGTGCCAGCTCACCACCCCTTTCAGCAGATACGCAGTATTTT. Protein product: CASSPPLSADTQYF.

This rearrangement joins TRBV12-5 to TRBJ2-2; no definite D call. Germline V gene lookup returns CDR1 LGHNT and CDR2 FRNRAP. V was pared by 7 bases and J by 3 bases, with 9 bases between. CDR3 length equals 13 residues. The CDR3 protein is CASALTHTGELFF. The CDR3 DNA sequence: TGTGCTAGTGCCCTCACTCACACCGGGGAGCTGTTTTTT.

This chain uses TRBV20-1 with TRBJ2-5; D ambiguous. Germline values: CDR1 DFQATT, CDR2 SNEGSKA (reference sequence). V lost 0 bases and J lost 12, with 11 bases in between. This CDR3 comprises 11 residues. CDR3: CSARDGDPEYF. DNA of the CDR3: TGCAGTGCTAGAGATGGAGACCCTGAGTACTTC.

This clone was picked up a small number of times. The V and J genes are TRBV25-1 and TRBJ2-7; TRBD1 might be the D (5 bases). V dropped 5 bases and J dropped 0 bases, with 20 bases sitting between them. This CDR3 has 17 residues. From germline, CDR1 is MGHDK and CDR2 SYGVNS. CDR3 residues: CASSKKGPLQSSYEQYF. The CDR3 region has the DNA TGTGCCAGCAGTAAGAAGGGGCCACTGCAGAGCTCCTACGAGCAGTACTTC.